This TCR beta chain was profiled in a study of T cell responses to AZD1222 COVID-19 vaccine. Libraries were prepared by immunoSEQ multiplex PCR; TCRdb keeps only in-frame clonotypes and omits some of them. The sample comprises roughly 140,000 clones, approximately 86% of which are singletons, and around 3% rests with the top ten. Remarks on this clone: The antigen is unknown.

The CDR3 totals 13 residues. Deletions cut 3 bases from V and 7 bases from J, with 12 bases between. Study outcomes and limitations: Donors were mostly white British, more females; clonal diversity possibly underestimated.

The clonotype was recovered from an adult in good health. The chain links TRBV12-3 or TRBV12-4 to TRBJ1-1; no firm D call. The material was peripheral blood, obtained on day 0 of AZD1222 vaccination. The CDR3 sequence: CASSFSAEREAFF. The CDR3 nucleotides read TGTGCCAGCAGTTTCTCGGCCGAGCGTGAAGCTTTCTTT.